The rows below give T cell receptor beta chains drawn from one sample of a study of shared clonotypes between healthy human individuals. The data were produced by immunoSEQ multiplex PCR, yet TCRdb's version contains in-frame clones alone and is incomplete. Of millions of clones in the sample, about 92% were seen once. The sample comprised naive CD8+ T cells from PBMCs. Receptors were obtained from a man aged 18 to 29 in good health. Some clones in this sample may be carry-over from other donors' samples. CDR3s include the opening cysteine and the closing phenylalanine or tryptophan. D genes are given only for firm matches. Clone size is shown for a subset of rows, as once, few, many or a class of expanded clone.

d_gene	v_gene	j_gene	abundance	CDR3aa	CDR3nt
-	TRBV27	TRBJ1-5	-	CASARRDRNQPQHF	TGTGCCAGTGCCCGCCGGGACCGGAATCAGCCCCAGCATTTT
-	TRBV9	TRBJ2-6	-	CASSVTDRAGANVLTF	TGTGCCAGCAGCGTAACCGACAGAGCTGGGGCCAACGTCCTGACTTTC
TRBD1	TRBV18	TRBJ1-4	-	CASSPDREEKLFF	TGTGCCAGCTCACCGGACAGGGAAGAAAAACTGTTTTTT
-	TRBV27	TRBJ1-2	-	CASSPAAGVETF	TGTGCCAGCAGCCCAGCTGCGGGGGTGGAGACCTTC
TRBD2	TRBV6-1	TRBJ2-7	-	CASRPRLAGYYEQYF	TGTGCCAGCAGACCCAGACTAGCGGGGTACTACGAGCAGTACTTC
TRBD1	TRBV7-9	TRBJ2-7	-	CASSTLGQGFGGEQYF	TGTGCCAGCAGCACCCTGGGACAGGGGTTCGGAGGCGAGCAGTACTTC
-	TRBV4-3	TRBJ2-7	-	CASSPGTGSYEQYF	TGCGCCAGCAGCCCCGGGACTGGGAGCTACGAGCAGTACTTC
-	TRBV5-1	TRBJ1-2	-	CASSGGTDPRYGYTF	TGCGCCAGCAGCGGGGGGACTGACCCGCGCTATGGCTACACCTTC
TRBD2	TRBV4-3	TRBJ2-2	-	CASSHDDGTSGTNTGELFF	TGCGCCAGCAGCCATGACGACGGGACTAGCGGAACGAACACCGGGGAGCTGTTTTTT
-	TRBV5-8	TRBJ1-5	-	CASSLRGSNQPQHF	TGTGCCAGCAGCTTGAGGGGTAGCAATCAGCCCCAGCATTTT
TRBD1	TRBV27	TRBJ1-4	-	CASSDRGQGVEKLFF	TGTGCCAGCAGCGACCGGGGACAGGGAGTAGAAAAACTGTTTTTT
-	TRBV28	TRBJ2-7	-	CASRAGTFVKGSYEQYF	TGTGCCAGCAGGGCCGGGACATTCGTAAAGGGGTCCTACGAGCAGTACTTC
-	TRBV9	TRBJ2-1	-	CASSVATVALEEQFF	TGTGCCAGCAGCGTAGCTACTGTGGCCCTCGAGGAACAGTTCTTC
-	TRBV4-3	TRBJ1-2	-	CASSQVQAGASNYGYTF	TGCGCCAGCAGCCAAGTTCAGGCAGGGGCGTCCAACTATGGCTACACCTTC
TRBD1	TRBV29-1	TRBJ2-4	-	CSVLMQGEAKNIQYF	TGCAGCGTCCTCATGCAGGGGGAGGCCAAAAACATTCAGTACTTC
TRBD2	TRBV7-6	TRBJ2-1	-	CASSLSGAFYNEQFF	TGTGCCAGCAGCCTTAGCGGGGCCTTCTACAATGAGCAGTTCTTC
-	TRBV6-1	TRBJ1-5	-	CASSVHSPLYSNQPQHF	TGTGCCAGCAGTGTTCATAGCCCCCTTTATAGCAATCAGCCCCAGCATTTT
-	TRBV10-1	TRBJ1-3	once	CASSDGQSSGNTIYF	TGCGCCAGCAGTGACGGACAATCCTCTGGAAACACCATATATTTT
-	TRBV7-9	TRBJ1-1	-	CASSSGGGAMNTEAFF	TGTGCCAGCAGCTCCGGAGGCGGGGCGATGAACACTGAAGCTTTCTTT
-	TRBV9	TRBJ2-7	-	CASSVDFDEQYF	TGTGCCAGCAGCGTAGATTTCGACGAGCAGTACTTC
-	TRBV28	TRBJ1-1	few	CASSLRAINTEAFF	TGTGCCAGCAGTTTACGGGCTATAAACACTGAAGCTTTCTTT
-	TRBV11-2	TRBJ1-3	-	CASSFGGGSGNTIYF	TGTGCCAGCAGCTTCGGGGGTGGCTCTGGAAACACCATATATTTT
TRBD1	TRBV28	TRBJ2-7	-	CASSLGQGPYEQYF	TGTGCCAGCAGCCTGGGACAGGGCCCCTACGAGCAGTACTTC
-	TRBV28	TRBJ2-5	-	CASSLTGSAGETQYF	TGTGCCAGCAGCTTGACGGGGTCGGCTGGGGAGACCCAGTACTTC
-	TRBV25-1	TRBJ2-7	once	CASSEWGSQSSYEQYF	TGTGCCAGCAGTGAATGGGGCAGCCAGAGCTCCTACGAGCAGTACTTC
-	TRBV10-2	TRBJ2-1	-	CASSDGSSYNEQFF	TGCGCCAGCAGTGACGGGAGCTCCTACAATGAGCAGTTCTTC
TRBD1	TRBV11-2	TRBJ2-2	-	CASSQPGQGFGELFF	TGTGCCAGCAGCCAACCGGGACAGGGATTCGGGGAGCTGTTTTTT
TRBD1	TRBV7-8	TRBJ2-5	-	CASSFRDSQQETQYF	TGTGCCAGCAGCTTCCGGGACAGCCAACAAGAGACCCAGTACTTC
-	TRBV4-1	TRBJ1-2	-	CASSQGVTANYGYTF	TGCGCCAGCAGCCAAGGTGTCACCGCTAACTATGGCTACACCTTC
-	TRBV29-1	TRBJ2-7	-	CSVEIDSYEQYF	TGCAGCGTTGAGATAGACTCCTACGAGCAGTACTTC
TRBD1	TRBV27	TRBJ1-1	-	CASSLTGQGGTEAFF	TGTGCCAGCAGTTTAACAGGACAGGGAGGCACTGAAGCTTTCTTT
-	TRBV7-2	TRBJ1-5	-	CASSLEGRGNQPQHF	TGTGCCAGCAGCTTAGAGGGCAGGGGCAATCAGCCCCAGCATTTT
-	TRBV7-9	TRBJ2-1	-	CATSPHMDAQFF	TGTGCCACCAGCCCCCATATGGATGCGCAGTTCTTC
-	TRBV7-2	TRBJ2-7	once	CASSSSGGRGNEQYF	TGTGCCAGCAGCTCTTCCGGGGGCAGGGGGAACGAGCAGTACTTC
-	TRBV28	TRBJ2-1	-	CASSTSREQFF	TGTGCCAGCAGTACCTCGCGGGAGCAGTTCTTC
TRBD2	TRBV28	TRBJ2-1	-	CASSFGRDYNEQFF	TGTGCCAGCAGTTTTGGGAGGGATTACAATGAGCAGTTCTTC
-	TRBV9	TRBJ2-1	-	CASSVGAAVGTNEQFF	TGTGCCAGCAGCGTAGGGGCGGCGGTGGGGACCAATGAGCAGTTCTTC
-	TRBV4-3	TRBJ1-2	-	CASSPPGSSFFYGYTF	TGCGCCAGCAGCCCACCAGGGTCCTCATTTTTCTATGGCTACACCTTC
-	TRBV27	TRBJ1-1	-	CASSTLRGMNTEAFF	TGTGCCAGCAGTACGCTTCGGGGGATGAACACTGAAGCTTTCTTT
-	TRBV10-1	TRBJ2-7	few	CASSEVGSYEQYF	TGCGCCAGCAGTGAGGTCGGCTCCTACGAGCAGTACTTC
TRBD1	TRBV11-2	TRBJ1-1	-	CASSPWRGPQSPTEAFF	TGTGCCAGCAGCCCGTGGAGGGGGCCCCAATCCCCCACTGAAGCTTTCTTT
-	TRBV4-2	TRBJ1-4	once	CASSRQSATNEKLFF	TGTGCCAGCAGCCGGCAGAGTGCAACTAATGAAAAACTGTTTTTT
-	TRBV2	TRBJ1-1	-	CASSRPRDTGAAGAFF	TGTGCCAGCAGTCGTCCGCGAGATACCGGGGCGGCGGGGGCTTTCTTT
-	TRBV28	TRBJ1-6	once	CASTPSGVRNSPLHF	TGTGCCAGCACTCCCAGCGGTGTAAGAAATTCACCCCTCCACTTT
-	TRBV6-1	TRBJ2-6	-	CASSEKGPASSGANVLTF	TGTGCCAGCAGTGAAAAGGGGCCAGCGAGCTCTGGGGCCAACGTCCTGACTTTC
TRBD1	TRBV4-2	TRBJ2-7	-	CASSQYPGTEYYEQYF	TGTGCCAGCAGCCAATACCCCGGGACAGAGTACTACGAGCAGTACTTC
TRBD1	TRBV27	TRBJ1-2	-	CASSTPGTGLGYTF	TGTGCCAGCAGTACCCCCGGGACAGGTCTGGGCTACACCTTC
TRBD1	TRBV7-9	TRBJ2-5	-	CASSPFGTGELETQYF	TGTGCCAGCAGCCCCTTCGGGACAGGCGAATTAGAGACCCAGTACTTC
-	TRBV28	TRBJ1-2	-	CASSQWSTRANYGYTF	TGTGCCAGCAGTCAATGGTCCACCAGAGCTAACTATGGCTACACCTTC
-	TRBV7-2	TRBJ1-5	-	CASSLAQELPQHF	TGTGCCAGCAGCTTAGCGCAGGAGCTACCCCAGCATTTT
-	TRBV10-3	TRBJ2-4	-	CAISASRDIQYF	TGTGCCATCAGTGCTTCAAGGGACATTCAGTACTTC